The 10 T cell receptor beta chains in this list originate from one sample, sequenced in a study of T cell clones after liver transplantation. Measured with immunoSEQ multiplex PCR; TCRdb has only the in-frame clones, and not every one. The sample records some 120,000 clones, around nine tenths being singletons. The sequencing used CD4+ T cells from blood, collected 12 months after liver transplant. Receptor source: a human patient who received a liver transplant. T cells may partly derive from the graft donor.

The chain recombines TRBV7-3 with TRBJ2-5; 7 bases agree with TRBD1. V shed 6 bases and J 5 bases; nucleotides not matched to a gene: 9. CDR1 is SGHTA, CDR2 FQGTGA, per germline. This CDR3 contains 14 residues. CDR3 in DNA: TGTGCCAGCAGTTCCCAAACAGGGGACGAGACCCAGTACTTC. Amino acids: CASSSQTGDETQYF.

The chain employs TRBV10-1 and TRBJ2-1; D ambiguous. Germline CDR1 reads WNHNN; CDR2 reads SYGVQD (reference sequence). The length of the CDR3 is 15 residues. Trimming removed 4 bases from V and 2 bases from J, with 12 bases in between. The CDR3 here is CASSVYPFPYNEQFF. CDR3 coding DNA: TGCGCCAGCAGTGTCTACCCCTTCCCCTACAATGAGCAGTTCTTC.

The chain combines TRBV5-1 with TRBJ1-1; TRBD1 might be the D (6 bases). Germline V gene sequence: CDR1 SGHRS, CDR2 YFSETQ. Trimming stripped 2 bases from V and 1 base from J, with 12 bases between. The CDR3 runs 15 residues. The CDR3 region is CASSFEGGTNTEAFF. The CDR3 DNA reads as TGCGCCAGCAGCTTCGAGGGGGGGACGAACACTGAAGCTTTCTTT.

The table lists this clone with a count of one. This chain joins TRBV19 and TRBJ2-7; weak D call: TRBD1 (6 bases). Trimming removed 4 bases at V and 5 bases at J, with 15 bases between. The CDR3 length is 14 residues. CDR1 is LNHDA and CDR2 is SQIVND in the germline V gene (reference sequence). The CDR3 DNA follows: TGTGCCAGTAGTAAGACGTGGGGGCTCGACGAGCAGTACTTC. It translates to CASSKTWGLDEQYF.

The chain combines TRBV15 with TRBJ1-4; 8 bases line up with TRBD1. There are 16 residues in the CDR3. V dropped 2 bases and J dropped 9; count of bases not matched to a gene: 11. The germline gives CDR1 LNHNV, CDR2 YYDKDF (reference sequence). This chain's CDR3 is CATSRKRGQALQKLFF. For the CDR3, the DNA is TGTGCCACCAGCAGAAAACGGGGACAGGCCCTTCAAAAACTGTTTTTT.

This clone was counted a single time. The J gene is TRBJ2-5, the V gene TRBV28, with 8 bases fitting TRBD1. Germline values: CDR1 MDHEN, CDR2 SYDVKM. Trimming at V came to 4 bases and at J to 4 bases, leaving 5 bases not matched to a gene. This CDR3 is 14 amino acids long. DNA of the CDR3: TGTGCCAGCAGTTACCGACAGGGGCCAGAGACCCAGTACTTC. Residues: CASSYRQGPETQYF.

The genes are TRBV27 and TRBJ2-5; the D call may be TRBD1 or TRBD2 (6 bases each). This CDR3 contains 15 residues. V lost 4 bases and J 3 bases, leaving 15 bases between the germline ends. Per germline, CDR1 MNHEY and CDR2 SMNVEV (reference sequence). CDR3 amino acids: CASSSLWRGEETQYF. The CDR3 DNA sequence: TGTGCCAGCAGTTCTCTCTGGAGGGGGGAAGAGACCCAGTACTTC.

The chain couples TRBV6-1 to TRBJ2-7, with 8 bases identical to TRBD1. Germline CDR1 reads MNHNS; CDR2 reads SASEGT. V shed 0 bases, J shed 3 bases, and the junction held 7 bases outside the gene matches. The CDR3 runs to 16 residues. CDR3 region: CASSEAGGQAIYEQYF. Here the CDR3 DNA reads TGTGCCAGCAGTGAAGCGGGGGGACAGGCGATCTACGAGCAGTACTTC.

This sequence joins TRBV4-3 and TRBJ2-7; 12 bases agree with TRBD1. V lost 3 bases and J lost 3; bases outside the gene matches: 3. CDR1 LGHNA and CDR2 YSLEER come from the germline V gene. The CDR3 contains 15 residues. The CDR3 DNA is TGCGCCAGCAGCCAGGGGACAGGGGGCAACTACGAGCAGTACTTC. Translating gives CASSQGTGGNYEQYF.

The gene calls are TRBV11-3 and TRBJ1-1; the D is unclear. The CDR3 is 13 amino acids. The germline gives CDR1 SGHNT, CDR2 YENEEA. The V gene lost 3 bases and the J gene lost 2 bases, with 7 bases spanning the gap. Here the CDR3 reads CASSFTRNTEAFF. The CDR3 DNA reads TGTGCCAGCAGCTTCACACGAAACACTGAAGCTTTCTTT.